Listed below are T cell receptor beta chains from one sample, sequenced in a study of T cell repertoires in ileal Crohn's disease. Clones were sequenced by immunoSEQ multiplex PCR, and TCRdb holds only the in-frame ones, with some missing. This table holds roughly 8,000 clones, roughly 85% found once. Sequenced: ileal tissue. Receptors originate from an adult with Crohn's disease. The CDR3 runs from the conserved cysteine through the conserved F or W. Fields, in order: V gene, clone size, J gene, D gene, CDR3 protein, CDR3 DNA. A D gene is named only where the DNA matches it firmly. A clone size is listed for some rows: how often the clone was seen (once, few, many), or a class if it is expanded.

TRBV2	once	TRBJ1-2	.	CASSTPTVNYGYTF	TGTGCCAGCAGTACACCGACTGTTAACTATGGCTACACCTTC
TRBV7-9	.	TRBJ1-2	.	CASSPGPLEGNYGYTF	TGTGCCAGCAGCCCAGGGCCCCTGGAGGGGAACTATGGCTACACCTTC
TRBV28	.	TRBJ2-1	TRBD2	CASSFFSSFVAGLYNEQFF	TGTGCCAGCAGTTTTTTCTCGTCGTTTGTAGCGGGACTTTACAATGAGCAGTTCTTC
TRBV28	once	TRBJ1-5	.	CAVRVVGLGRNQPQHF	TGTGCCGTCCGAGTTGTGGGGTTGGGTCGGAATCAGCCCCAGCATTTT
TRBV5-4	once	TRBJ1-1	.	CASSMVGVMNTEAFF	TGTGCCAGCAGCATGGTCGGGGTCATGAACACTGAAGCTTTCTTT
TRBV7-2	once	TRBJ2-3	TRBD2	CASSLAWRDYTDTQYF	TGTGCCAGCAGCTTAGCTTGGCGGGACTACACAGATACGCAGTATTTT
TRBV5-1	.	TRBJ2-3	.	CASSLGLADTQYF	TGCGCCAGCAGCTTGGGGTTGGCAGATACGCAGTATTTT
TRBV6-5	.	TRBJ1-6	.	CASRPRQESPLHF	TGTGCCAGCAGACCCCGACAGGAATCACCCCTCCACTTT
TRBV6-4	.	TRBJ2-2	TRBD1	CASSPTGGDTGELFF	TGTGCCAGCAGCCCGACAGGGGGAGATACCGGGGAGCTGTTTTTT
TRBV5-1	.	TRBJ1-1	TRBD1	CASSLAGTVNTEAFF	TGCGCCAGCAGCTTGGCCGGGACAGTGAACACTGAAGCTTTCTTT
TRBV2	.	TRBJ2-1	TRBD2	CASSSGGDNEQFF	TGTGCCAGCAGCAGCGGGGGGGACAATGAGCAGTTCTTC